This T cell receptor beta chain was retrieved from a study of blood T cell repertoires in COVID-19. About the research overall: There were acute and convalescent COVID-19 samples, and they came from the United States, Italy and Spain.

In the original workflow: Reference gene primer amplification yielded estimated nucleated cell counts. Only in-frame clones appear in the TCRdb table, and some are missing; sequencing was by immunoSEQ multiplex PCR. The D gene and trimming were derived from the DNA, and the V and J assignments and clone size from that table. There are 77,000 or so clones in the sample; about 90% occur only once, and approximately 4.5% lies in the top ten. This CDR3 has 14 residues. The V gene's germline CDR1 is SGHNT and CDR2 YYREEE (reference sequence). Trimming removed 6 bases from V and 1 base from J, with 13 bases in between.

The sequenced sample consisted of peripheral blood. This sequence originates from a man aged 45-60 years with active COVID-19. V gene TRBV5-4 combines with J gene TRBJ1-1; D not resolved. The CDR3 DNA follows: TGTGCCAGCACCCCCGGGGTTGAGAACACTGAAGCTTTCTTT. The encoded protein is CASTPGVENTEAFF.